This TCR beta chain emerged from a study of OX40 agonist ivuxolimab in advanced cancers. As for the study in general: Patients were 82.7% male with ages roughly 23 to 85, mean around 58.

Measured with immunoSEQ multiplex PCR; TCRdb has only the in-frame clones, and not every one. The data show 30,000 or so clones, with nearly 85% seen just once and 23% held by the top ten. General study findings and limits: Expanded clones tended on average to be more numerous among CD8+ T cells than CD4+.

Germline V lookup: CDR1 LNHDA, CDR2 SQIVND (reference sequence). The CDR3 is 13 amino acids. V was cut by 3 bases and J by 6 bases, with 9 bases left in between. Comments on this clone: Its antigen is currently unknown.

The sample here was CD4+ or CD8+ T cells sorted from blood, taken in a trial of the OX40 agonist ivuxolimab. This chain connects TRBV19 to TRBJ2-1; unclear D gene. The sequence came from an adult with an advanced solid tumor such as melanoma, head and neck, liver or kidney cancer. The chain's CDR3 is CASSINGGNEQFF. The CDR3 DNA reads TGTGCCAGTAGTATTAATGGTGGCAATGAGCAGTTCTTC.